This paragraph covers one TCR beta chain sequence. Its antigen is still unknown. There are no base qualities to consult, and no much larger clone falls within one base. V is trimmed back by 4 bases and J by 3 bases, and the junction contains 8 bases that no gene match accounts for. According to the germline V gene, CDR1 reads SGHAT and CDR2 reads FQNNGV. Measured from the cysteine to the phenylalanine, the CDR3 is 15 residues long. Only the CDR3 DNA is retained, 45 bases long and in frame from the first base. TCRbeta CDR3 regions were amplified from genomic DNA using the immunoSEQ Assay, a bias-controlled multiplex PCR. Turning to the authors' computational methods: Nucleated cell counts per sample were estimated from amplification of reference gene primers within the assay. Sequence reads were collapsed and filtered to measure the absolute abundance of every unique TCRbeta CDR3 rearrangement. For each sample, productive Simpson clonality was calculated by taking the square root of Simpson's diversity index across productive rearrangements. In its TCRdb copy, this immuneACCESS table keeps in-frame sequences only and misses some clones. Where compared with another copy, unresolved V genes explain less than half of these, and the others have no known cause. Clone size and the V and J calls come from that table; the DNA yielded D and trimming. For this sample there are around 200,000 clones; more than 80% appear just once. The ten biggest clones cover about 1.2% of the sample.

This sample was taken from a study of blood T cell repertoires in COVID-19 (dated by TCRdb to 2018 to 2020). With regard to the full study: Collaborator samples came from the United States, Italy and Spain and covered acute and convalescent phases of COVID-19. The samples were drawn from the first 160 participants of the ongoing ImmuneRACE study and from more than 1,000 subjects provided by 6 global collaborators. Subjects who had been exposed to COVID-19, were actively infected with it, or had recovered from it provided the deeply sampled blood TCRbeta repertoires that made up the dataset. The repertoires were made available in a free public database intended to serve as a resource for research on the immune response to SARS-CoV-2. The sample metadata nearly always contained a de-identified subject ID, COVID-19 status, age in years and sex. The material from the prospective study consisted of cDNA or gDNA derived from T cells, B-cell-depleted T cells, or PBMCs. Where available, HLA class I and class II types were taken from metadata supplied by the sample provider and were not determined by assay-based typing. Findings and caveats that apply to the study as a whole: The quantity of clinical and demographic metadata differed by source and by participant and was supplied without curation.

Participants in the prospective study were aged roughly 18 to 100 years, lived in over 20 United States geographic areas, and enrolled through a virtual design. In the prospective study, cohorts were assigned on the basis of participant-reported clinical history obtained from a screening survey and a study questionnaire. Recovered participants in ImmuneRACE Cohort 3 were defined as having two consecutive negative NP/OP PCR tests, clearance from a healthcare professional, or resolution of symptoms. Mobile phlebotomists in the prospective study collected whole blood, serum and a nasopharyngeal or oropharyngeal swab from every participant. Prospective study participants could optionally give additional blood draws and questionnaires over an approximately 2-month period. Prospective study blood samples were shipped either frozen or at room temperature before DNA extraction.

The rearranged chain carries TRBV11-2 and TRBJ1-1; a stretch of 7 junction bases matches TRBD1. The clonotype originates from a young man who had recovered from COVID-19. Sequencing was carried out using PBMCs or T cells enriched from blood (not recorded which). The CDR3 corresponds to CASSSRQGLHTEAFF. At the DNA level, the sequence is TGTGCCAGCAGCTCCCGACAGGGATTACACACTGAAGCTTTCTTT.